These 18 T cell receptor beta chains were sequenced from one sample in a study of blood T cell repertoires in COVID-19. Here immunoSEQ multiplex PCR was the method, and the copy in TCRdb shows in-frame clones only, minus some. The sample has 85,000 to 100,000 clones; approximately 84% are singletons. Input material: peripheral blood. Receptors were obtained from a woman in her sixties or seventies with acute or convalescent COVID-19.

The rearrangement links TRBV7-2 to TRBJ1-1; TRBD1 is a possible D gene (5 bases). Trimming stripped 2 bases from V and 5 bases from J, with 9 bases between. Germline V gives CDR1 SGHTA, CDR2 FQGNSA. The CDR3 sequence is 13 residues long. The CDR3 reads CASSLWGRTEAFF. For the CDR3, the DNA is TGTGCCAGCAGCTTATGGGGGAGGACTGAAGCTTTCTTT. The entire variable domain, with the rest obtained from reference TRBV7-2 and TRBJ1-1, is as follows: GAGVSQSPSNKVTEKGKDVELRCDPISGHTALYWYRQSLGQGLEFLIYFQGNSAPDKSGLPSDRFSAERTGGSVSTLTIQRTQQEDSAVYLCASSLWGRTEAFFGQGTRLTVV.

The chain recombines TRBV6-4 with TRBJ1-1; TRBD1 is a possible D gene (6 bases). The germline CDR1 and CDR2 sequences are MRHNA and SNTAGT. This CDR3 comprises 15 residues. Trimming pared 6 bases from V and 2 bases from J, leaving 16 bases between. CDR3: CASSDGAGANTEAFF. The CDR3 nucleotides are TGTGCCAGCAGCGATGGAGCGGGGGCAAACACTGAAGCTTTCTTT.

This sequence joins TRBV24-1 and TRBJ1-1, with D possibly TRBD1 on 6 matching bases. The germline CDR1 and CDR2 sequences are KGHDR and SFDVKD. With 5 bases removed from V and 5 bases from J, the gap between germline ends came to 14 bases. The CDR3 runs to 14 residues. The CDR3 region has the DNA TGTGCCACCAGTGGTGCAGGGGTTGGAACTGAAGCTTTCTTT. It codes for CATSGAGVGTEAFF.

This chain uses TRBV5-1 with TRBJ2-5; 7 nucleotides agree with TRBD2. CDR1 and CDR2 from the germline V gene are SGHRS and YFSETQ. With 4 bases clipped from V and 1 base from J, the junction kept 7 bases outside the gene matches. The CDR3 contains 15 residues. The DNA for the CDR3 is TGCGCCAGCAGCGTTAGCAAGCGGGGCCAAGAGACCCAGTACTTC. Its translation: CASSVSKRGQETQYF.

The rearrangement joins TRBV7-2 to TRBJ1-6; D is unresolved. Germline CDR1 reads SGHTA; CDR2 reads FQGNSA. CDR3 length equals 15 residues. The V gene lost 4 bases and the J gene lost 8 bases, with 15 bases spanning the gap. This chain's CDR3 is CASSSVERDYSPLHF. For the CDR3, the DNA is TGTGCCAGCAGCTCTGTCGAGAGGGATTATTCACCCCTCCACTTT.

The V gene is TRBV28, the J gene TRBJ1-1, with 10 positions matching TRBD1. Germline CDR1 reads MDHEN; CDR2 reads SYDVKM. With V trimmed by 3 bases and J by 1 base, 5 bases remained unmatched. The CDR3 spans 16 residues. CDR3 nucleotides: TGTGCCAGCAGTTTCCGACAGGGGGCTAAGAACACTGAAGCTTTCTTT. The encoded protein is CASSFRQGAKNTEAFF.

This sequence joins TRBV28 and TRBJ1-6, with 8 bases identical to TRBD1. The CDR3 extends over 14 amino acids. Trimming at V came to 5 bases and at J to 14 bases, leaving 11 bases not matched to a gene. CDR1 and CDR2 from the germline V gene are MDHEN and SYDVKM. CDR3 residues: CASSTGTGVFSLHF. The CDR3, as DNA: TGTGCCAGCAGTACCGGGACAGGCGTTTTCTCCCTCCACTTT.

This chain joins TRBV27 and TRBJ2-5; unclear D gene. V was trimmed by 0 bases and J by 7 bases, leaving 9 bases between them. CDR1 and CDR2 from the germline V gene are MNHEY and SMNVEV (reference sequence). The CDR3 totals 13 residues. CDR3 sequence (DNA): TGTGCCAGCAGTTTATCCAAACCGGGGACCCAGTACTTC. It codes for CASSLSKPGTQYF.

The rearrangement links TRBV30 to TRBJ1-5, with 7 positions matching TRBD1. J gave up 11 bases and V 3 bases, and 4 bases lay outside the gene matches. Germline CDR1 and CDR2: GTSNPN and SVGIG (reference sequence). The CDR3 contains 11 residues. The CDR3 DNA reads TGTGCCTGGAGCGCACAGGGGACCCAGCATTTT. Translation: CAWSAQGTQHF. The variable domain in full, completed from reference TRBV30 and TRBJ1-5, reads SQTIHQWPATLVQPVGSPLSLECTVEGTSNPNLYWYRQAAGRGLQLLFYSVGIGQISSEVPQNLSASRPQDRQFILSSKKLLLSDSGFYLCAWSAQGTQHFGDGTRLSIL.

The CDR3 loop reads CASSSTLAAYTDTQYF. The CDR3 DNA follows: TGCGCCAGCAGCTCTACACTAGCCGCCTACACAGATACGCAGTATTTT. The chain carries TRBV5-1 and TRBJ2-3; tentatively, D is TRBD2 (6 bases). This CDR3 has 16 residues. Germline V gives CDR1 SGHRS, CDR2 YFSETQ. V lost 3 bases, J lost 2 bases, and 16 bases lay in between.

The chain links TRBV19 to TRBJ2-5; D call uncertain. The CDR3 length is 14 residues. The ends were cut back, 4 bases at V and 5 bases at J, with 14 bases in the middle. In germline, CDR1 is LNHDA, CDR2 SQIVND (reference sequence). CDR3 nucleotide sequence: TGTGCCAGTAGTACCACATGGGCCCCCGAGACCCAGTACTTC. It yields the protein CASSTTWAPETQYF.

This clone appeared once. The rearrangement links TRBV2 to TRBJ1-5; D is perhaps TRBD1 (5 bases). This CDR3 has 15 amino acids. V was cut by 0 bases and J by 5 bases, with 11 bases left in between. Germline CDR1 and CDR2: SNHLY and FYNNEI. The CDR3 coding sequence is TGTGCCAGCAGTGAAGCGCTGGGGGGGTATCAGCCCCAGCATTTT. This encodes CASSEALGGYQPQHF. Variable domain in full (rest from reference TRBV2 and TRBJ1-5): EPEVTQTPSHQVTQMGQEVILRCVPISNHLYFYWYRQILGQKVEFLVSFYNNEISEKSEIFDDQFSVERPDGSNFTLKIRSTKLEDSAMYFCASSEALGGYQPQHFGDGTRLSIL.

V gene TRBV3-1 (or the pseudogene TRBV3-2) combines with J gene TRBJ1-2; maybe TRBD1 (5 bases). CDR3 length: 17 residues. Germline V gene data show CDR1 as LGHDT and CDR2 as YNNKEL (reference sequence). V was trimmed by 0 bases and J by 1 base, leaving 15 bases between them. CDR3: CASSQEWQGGDNYGYTF. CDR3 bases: TGTGCCAGCAGCCAAGAATGGCAGGGAGGTGATAACTATGGCTACACCTTC.

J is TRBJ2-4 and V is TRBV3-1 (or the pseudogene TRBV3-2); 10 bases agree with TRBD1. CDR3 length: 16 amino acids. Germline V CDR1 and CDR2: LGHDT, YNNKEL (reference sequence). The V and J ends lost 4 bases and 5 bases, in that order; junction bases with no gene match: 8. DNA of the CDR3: TGTGCCAGCAGCCCAGCGGACAGGGGGAGCGAAAACATTCAGTACTTC. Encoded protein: CASSPADRGSENIQYF.

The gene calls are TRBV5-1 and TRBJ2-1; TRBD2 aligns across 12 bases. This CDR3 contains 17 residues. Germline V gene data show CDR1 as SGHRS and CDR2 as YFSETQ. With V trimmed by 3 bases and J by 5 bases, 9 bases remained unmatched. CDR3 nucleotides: TGCGCCAGCAGCTCGAACCCCCTAGCGGGGGGGCACAATGAGCAGTTCTTC. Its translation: CASSSNPLAGGHNEQFF.

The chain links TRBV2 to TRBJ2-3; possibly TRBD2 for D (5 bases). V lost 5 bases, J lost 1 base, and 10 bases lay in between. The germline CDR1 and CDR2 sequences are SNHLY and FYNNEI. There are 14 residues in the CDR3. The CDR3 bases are TGTGCCAGCAGTACAAACGGGGGCACAGATACGCAGTATTTT. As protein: CASSTNGGTDTQYF. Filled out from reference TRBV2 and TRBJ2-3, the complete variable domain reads EPEVTQTPSHQVTQMGQEVILRCVPISNHLYFYWYRQILGQKVEFLVSFYNNEISEKSEIFDDQFSVERPDGSNFTLKIRSTKLEDSAMYFCASSTNGGTDTQYFGPGTRLTVL.

CDR3 DNA: TGCAGCGTGTCCCCAGGGGGGCCCACCGGGGAGCTGTTTTTT. Encoded protein: CSVSPGGPTGELFF. The chain couples TRBV29-1 to TRBJ2-2; the D gene is possibly TRBD1 (7 bases). V was clipped by 6 bases and J by 4 bases, with 15 bases between them. This CDR3 region has 14 residues. The germline V gene encodes CDR1 SQVTM and CDR2 ANQGSEA.

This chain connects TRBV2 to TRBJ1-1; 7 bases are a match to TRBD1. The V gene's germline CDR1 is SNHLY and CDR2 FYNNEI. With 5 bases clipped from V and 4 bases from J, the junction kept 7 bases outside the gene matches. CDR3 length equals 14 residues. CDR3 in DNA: TGTGCCAGCAGTCGGGAGGGGGCGGGCACTGAAGCTTTCTTT. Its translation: CASSREGAGTEAFF.